These T cell receptor beta chains were read from a single sample in a study of blood T cell repertoires in COVID-19. Sequencing was performed with immunoSEQ multiplex PCR; in TCRdb, only in-frame clones are kept and a portion is missing. The sample has under 50,000 clones, roughly 85% seen once; the top ten hold over 8.5%. Sequencing input: peripheral blood. Receptors were obtained from a human donor in a cohort sampled during active COVID-19. CDR3s leave out the opening cysteine and the closing phenylalanine or tryptophan. A D gene is named only where the DNA matches it firmly.

v_gene,d_gene,CDR3aa
TRBV7-9,.,ASSQDRNEQF
TRBV7-6,.,ASSFDWYNEQF
TRBV5-1,.,ASSLGTGSGDEQF
TRBV9,TRBD1,ASSGGQGNGNEQF
TRBV5-6,.,ASSPSGDYQETQY
TRBV27,TRBD1,ASSLLGGIYNSPLH
TRBV2,TRBD1,ASRTSGFGTGGPGNTIY
TRBV7-9,.,ASSLARAVYDSGNTIY
TRBV6-6,.,ASRGGQGGTEAF
TRBV2,TRBD1,ARAHDRGSNEQF
TRBV6-5,.,ASSSGGGTEAF
TRBV10-3,TRBD2,AISERLAEVTDTQY
TRBV4-1,.,ASSQDPTRGNTIY
TRBV2,.,ASRGLTREQY
TRBV20-1,TRBD1,SADRVNEQF
TRBV30,.,AWSAQSGPSYYGYT
TRBV5-1,.,ASSPGTPGGTEAF
TRBV24-1,TRBD2,ATSDFLTSGMGSYNEQF
TRBV3-1/TRBV3-2,TRBD1,ASRDRGAYGYT
TRBV5-4,.,ASSLDGAYGYT
TRBV5-1,.,ASSLDTGNTEAF
TRBV30,.,AWSPQSGPYGYT
TRBV25-1,.,ASSLQGKETQY
TRBV30,TRBD1,AWNAPRTGVGEQY
TRBV6-4,TRBD1,ASSDLVRRGYMNTEAF
TRBV21-1,.,ANDNRDRNNEQF
TRBV2,.,ASSVDSFYEQY
TRBV19,TRBD2,ASNQREVTGELF
TRBV19,.,ASSIAPRGTYEQY
TRBV5-1,.,ASSWSGTFQETQY
TRBV14,.,ASSQDRSSYNEQF
TRBV19,TRBD1,ASNPPGTGGNQPQH
TRBV7-2,.,ASSLGASYEQY
TRBV3-1/TRBV3-2,.,ASSLGLYGYT
TRBV6-5,.,ASRSDWVGETQY
TRBV18,.,ASSPARGDTEAF
TRBV5-1,TRBD1,ASSRQGAISSDTQY
TRBV6-6,TRBD1,ASSPTGVGQPQH
TRBV10-3,.,ATGNILDNEQF
TRBV5-1,TRBD1,ASSVQGTPHPYEQY
TRBV12-3/TRBV12-4,.,ASSPDSYTEAF
TRBV5-5,.,ASSLVGGGEAF
TRBV9,TRBD1,ASSHTGTGARTDTQY
TRBV20-1,.,SARDGGIQF
TRBV15,.,ATSTHTDTQY
TRBV15,TRBD1,ATSSGQGSSYEQY
TRBV10-3,TRBD1,AISERTGYGYT
TRBV6-2/TRBV6-3,TRBD1,ASSSSRDRAEEQY
TRBV5-6,TRBD1,ASSLGQGAYEQY
TRBV5-1,TRBD2,ASSQIAGNYEQY
TRBV18,.,ASSSRQGSSGNTIY
TRBV6-6,TRBD1,ASSYGDRPEQPQH
TRBV11-2,.,ASSLGTDQETQY
TRBV5-8,.,ASSFRLLTAG
TRBV15,TRBD2,ATSRDRAGGRNEQF